Listed below are T cell receptor beta chains from one sample, sequenced in a study of T cell clonotyping in hematopoietic cell transplantation. Repertoires were generated with immunoSEQ multiplex PCR, while TCRdb's copy carries only in-frame clones and drops some. The sample lists about 21,000 clones; roughly 90% were seen once. This specimen consisted of peripheral blood mononuclear cells, obtained before stem cell transplant. The receptors derive from a man between 18 and 29 years old with biphenotypic leukemia. Some clones in this sample may be carry-over from other donors' samples. CDR3s include the opening cysteine and the closing phenylalanine or tryptophan. D genes are given only for firm matches. Rows may omit the clone size; those that give it use once, few, many or a size class.

clone size	D gene	V gene	J gene	CDR3 protein	CDR3 DNA
.	.	TRBV29-1	TRBJ2-3	CSVGQRREADTQYF	TGCAGCGTTGGGCAAAGGAGGGAAGCAGATACGCAGTATTTT
.	TRBD1	TRBV4-1	TRBJ2-7	CASSLAGQGLSYEQYF	TGCGCCAGCAGCCTCGCCGGACAGGGCCTCTCCTACGAGCAGTACTTC
.	.	TRBV11-2	TRBJ2-3	CASSFARADTQYF	TGTGCCAGCAGCTTCGCTAGGGCAGATACGCAGTATTTT
.	TRBD1	TRBV7-3	TRBJ2-1	CASSLQDRGLDEQFF	TGTGCCAGCAGCCTCCAGGACAGGGGGCTCGATGAGCAGTTCTTC
.	TRBD1	TRBV5-4	TRBJ1-5	CASSQGQGQPQHF	TGTGCCAGCAGCCAGGGACAGGGACAGCCCCAGCATTTT
.	.	TRBV11-2	TRBJ2-2	CASSRNSGNTGELFF	TGTGCCAGCAGCCGTAACTCGGGGAACACCGGGGAGCTGTTTTTT
.	.	TRBV6-1	TRBJ2-1	CASLWVSYNEQFF	TGTGCCAGCCTGTGGGTTTCCTACAATGAGCAGTTCTTC
once	.	TRBV7-8	TRBJ2-1	CASSFGPRSYNEQFF	TGTGCCAGCAGCTTCGGCCCCCGCTCCTACAATGAGCAGTTCTTC
.	.	TRBV11-2	TRBJ1-3	CASSFIGALSEGNTIYF	TGTGCCAGCAGCTTTATCGGGGCTTTGTCAGAAGGAAACACCATATATTTT
.	.	TRBV2	TRBJ1-1	CASSVTLNTEAFF	TGTGCCAGCAGTGTGACACTGAACACTGAAGCTTTCTTT
.	.	TRBV15	TRBJ2-5	CATSTPRRWTVETQYF	TGTGCCACCAGCACTCCTCGACGGTGGACGGTGGAGACCCAGTACTTC
.	TRBD1	TRBV19	TRBJ1-5	CASSIAPGQGAGQPQHF	TGTGCCAGTAGTATAGCCCCGGGACAGGGGGCCGGTCAGCCCCAGCATTTT
.	.	TRBV5-4	TRBJ2-7	CASSLTGSYEQYF	TGTGCCAGCAGCTTAACAGGGAGCTACGAGCAGTACTTC
.	.	TRBV14	TRBJ2-3	CASSLMGGDTQYF	TGTGCCAGCAGCCTGATGGGGGGTGATACGCAGTATTTT
.	.	TRBV5-6	TRBJ1-1	CASSSVGGNTEAFF	TGTGCCAGCAGCTCCGTCGGAGGAAACACTGAAGCTTTCTTT
.	.	TRBV7-9	TRBJ2-5	CASSPTREVETQYF	TGTGCCAGCAGCCCCACGAGGGAGGTGGAGACCCAGTACTTC
.	.	TRBV6-5	TRBJ2-1	CASSYQGPYNEQFF	TGTGCCAGCAGTTATCAGGGGCCCTACAATGAGCAGTTCTTC
.	.	TRBV7-2	TRBJ1-4	CASSPQPHRARGEKLFF	TGTGCCAGCAGCCCCCAACCTCACAGGGCCCGCGGTGAAAAACTGTTTTTT
few	.	TRBV10-1	TRBJ2-2	CASSESLPSGELFF	TGCGCCAGCAGTGAGTCTCTCCCGAGCGGGGAGCTGTTTTTT
.	TRBD1	TRBV19	TRBJ1-5	CASRRGLEPQHF	TGTGCCAGTAGAAGGGGGCTGGAGCCCCAGCATTTT
.	.	TRBV10-3	TRBJ2-7	CAISDGDYEQYF	TGTGCCATCAGTGATGGGGACTACGAGCAGTACTTC
once	.	TRBV6-5	TRBJ1-2	CASSYDWGGSYGYTF	TGTGCCAGCAGTTACGATTGGGGAGGAAGCTATGGCTACACCTTC
.	.	TRBV27	TRBJ1-1	CASSLSAGTNTEAFF	TGTGCCAGCAGTTTATCAGCAGGCACGAACACTGAAGCTTTCTTT
.	.	TRBV29-1	TRBJ2-2	CSVLGGTNTGELFF	TGCAGCGTCCTGGGCGGGACGAACACCGGGGAGCTGTTTTTT
.	TRBD1	TRBV11-2	TRBJ2-5	CASSRTGMGPQETQYF	TGTGCCAGCAGCCGGACAGGGATGGGCCCTCAAGAGACCCAGTACTTC
.	.	TRBV19	TRBJ2-1	CASSIQAQGNNEQFF	TGTGCCAGTAGTATACAAGCTCAGGGAAACAATGAGCAGTTCTTC
.	.	TRBV7-2	TRBJ2-2	CASSLGFGPAGELFF	TGTGCCAGCAGCTTAGGGTTTGGGCCGGCCGGGGAGCTGTTTTTT
.	TRBD1	TRBV6-5	TRBJ1-5	CASSGDRGQPQHF	TGTGCCAGCAGTGGGGACAGGGGGCAGCCCCAGCATTTT
.	TRBD1	TRBV6-5	TRBJ2-5	CASSATGVVAQYF	TGTGCCAGCAGTGCCACAGGGGTTGTGGCCCAGTACTTC
.	TRBD1	TRBV6-5	TRBJ1-1	CASSRDSEAFF	TGTGCCAGCAGTCGGGACAGTGAAGCTTTCTTT
once	TRBD1	TRBV5-6	TRBJ1-1	CASSLAAGGAYWGTEAFF	TGTGCCAGCAGCTTGGCTGCAGGGGGCGCTTATTGGGGCACTGAAGCTTTCTTT
.	.	TRBV12-1	TRBJ1-2	CASSFGDLSYGYTF	TGTGCCAGCAGCTTTGGAGACTTGTCATATGGCTACACCTTC
.	.	TRBV27	TRBJ1-1	CASSHYMGSYTEAFF	TGTGCCAGCAGCCATTATATGGGATCCTACACTGAAGCTTTCTTT
once	TRBD2	TRBV10-3	TRBJ2-3	CATLLGRARWTDTQYF	TGTGCCACGCTACTCGGGAGGGCCAGGTGGACAGATACGCAGTATTTT